A single T cell receptor (beta chain) is shown here with its context. This specimen comes from a study of shared T cell receptors in the human thymus. TCRdb keeps only in-frame clones here, not all; method: immunoSEQ multiplex PCR. The sample consists of hundreds of thousands of clones, roughly 86% of them appearing once. The same sample was also studied in work on human thymus T cells. As reported in that work: Thymus tissue was removed during corrective cardiac surgery. Thymic and blood repertoires showed apparently biased V and J gene usage. Among unrelated individuals, related research reported thymic repertoires that overlapped highly.

The sequenced sample consisted of thymocytes. This TCR derives from a boy younger than two with a congenital heart defect.

This CDR3 is CATLGEGRGNTIYF. The CDR3 coding sequence is TGTGCCACCCTGGGAGAAGGGAGGGGAAACACCATATATTTT. The genes are TRBV6-6 and TRBJ1-3; D is unresolved. The CDR3 sequence is 14 residues long. Germline loops: CDR1 MNHNY, CDR2 SVGAGI (reference sequence). V was pared by 10 bases and J by 4 bases, with 17 bases between.